These 31 T cell receptor beta chains were sequenced from one sample in a study of T cells in Graves' hyperthyroidism and ophthalmopathy. TCR beta CDR3 regions were amplified from RNA. RT-PCR in the first round (using the HTBI primer set) targeted the TCR CDR3. TCRdb re-analysed the multiplex PCR reads in MiXCR, keeping a single row per CDR3 protein. There are 640,000 or so distinct CDR3 sequences in the sample; 13% to 15% occur only once, and around 7% lies in the top ten. The specimen was blood. The receptors here all came from a woman in her late teens or twenties with Graves' ophthalmopathy.

The chain uses TRBV18 and TRBJ1-4; D possibly corresponds to TRBD1 (6 bases). Germline CDR1 reads KGHSH; CDR2 reads LQKENI. The CDR3 has 16 amino acids. V gave up 5 bases and J gave up 4 bases, with 17 bases separating them. The CDR3 sequence: CASSWSRDTSNEKLFF. In DNA, the CDR3 is TGTGCCAGCTCATGGAGCCGGGACACCAGTAATGAAAAACTGTTTTTT.

This clonotype came up a few times. The V and J genes are TRBV12-3 or TRBV12-4 and TRBJ1-5; 10 bases match TRBD1. The CDR3 covers 16 residues. V gave up 6 bases and J gave up 5 bases; unmatched junction bases: 10. The DNA for the CDR3 is TGTGCCAGCAGACCGACAGGGGGCCCAATCGATCAGCCCCAGCATTTT. Translation gives CASRPTGGPIDQPQHF.

At least ten counts were recorded for this clonotype. V is TRBV20-1 and J is TRBJ2-1, with 11 bases identical to TRBD2. Germline assignment: CDR1 DFQATT and CDR2 SNEGSKA (reference sequence). The junction had 6 bases not matched to a gene; V was cut back by 5 bases and J by 3 bases. The CDR3 loop spans 15 amino acids. CDR3 residues: CSAEVGTSGYNEQFF. The CDR3 nucleotides read TGCAGTGCTGAGGTGGGGACTAGCGGCTACAATGAGCAGTTCTTC.

This clonotype was picked up many times. The J gene is TRBJ2-3, the V gene TRBV7-9; TRBD2 matches 14 bases. After removal of 5 bases from V and 3 bases from J, the junction contained 4 bases not matched to a gene. The CDR3 contains 16 residues. CDR1 SEHNR and CDR2 FQNEAQ come from the germline V gene (reference sequence). As DNA, the CDR3 is TGTGCCAGCAGCCGCGGACTAGCGGGAGGTACAGATACGCAGTATTTT. Its protein is CASSRGLAGGTDTQYF.

As to this clonotype: A read error may be the cause here, since a much bigger clone is one base away. The chain combines TRBV6-7 with TRBJ2-1; 9 positions match TRBD2. TRBV6-7 is identified as an open reading frame with a role that is uncertain. J gave up 7 bases and V 9 bases, and 13 bases lay outside the gene matches. The CDR3 length is 15 residues. The CDR3 bases are TGTGCCAGGCCTTGTTGCGGGGGGGCTGTTAATGAGCAGTTCTTC. It yields the protein CARPCCGGAVNEQFF.

This clonotype was detected many times. V gene TRBV6-1 combines with J gene TRBJ2-2; D may correspond to TRBD1 or TRBD2 (5 bases each). V shed 8 bases and J shed 6 bases, with 19 bases lying between them. CDR1 is MNHNS and CDR2 is SASEGT in the germline V gene. This CDR3 comprises 15 residues. The CDR3 sequence is CASRYWGRNAGELFF. The CDR3, as DNA: TGTGCCAGCCGTTATTGGGGGAGAAACGCCGGGGAGCTGTTTTTT.

The rearrangement joins TRBV29-1 to TRBJ1-1; D is uncertain. Looked up from germline, CDR1 is SQVTM and CDR2 is ANQGSEA. The CDR3 has 12 amino acids. The ends were cut back, 4 bases at V and 4 bases at J, with 10 bases in the middle. The CDR3 DNA is TGCAGCGTTGGTACCCAAGGCACTGAAGCTTTCTTT. It is translated as CSVGTQGTEAFF.

This sequence joins TRBV25-1 and TRBJ1-2, with 7 positions matching TRBD1. J was trimmed by 6 bases and V by 5 bases; bases with no gene match: 9. Germline V CDR1 and CDR2: MGHDK, SYGVNS. This CDR3 is 14 amino acids long. The DNA of the CDR3 is TGTGCCAGCAGTATTCCGGGACAGCTCCATGGCTACACCTTC. Its protein is CASSIPGQLHGYTF.

This clonotype came up many times. The chain links TRBV14 to TRBJ1-1, with D perhaps matching TRBD1 (5 bases). Trimming removed 3 bases at V and 1 base at J, with 18 bases between. Germline V gives CDR1 SGHDN, CDR2 FVKESK. The CDR3 is made up of 17 amino acids. The CDR3 loop reads CASSHQFADTRNTEAFF. The CDR3 region has the DNA TGTGCCAGCAGCCATCAATTTGCGGACACCCGGAACACTGAAGCTTTCTTT.

This clonotype was counted many times. The V gene is TRBV2, the J gene TRBJ2-5; D unclear. The CDR3 has 12 amino acids. V dropped 6 bases and J dropped 3 bases, with 8 bases sitting between them. CDR1 SNHLY and CDR2 FYNNEI come from the germline V gene. This chain's CDR3 is CASSGPEETQYF. CDR3 DNA: TGTGCCAGCAGCGGGCCAGAAGAGACCCAGTACTTC.

This clonotype was detected many times. V gene TRBV2 combines with J gene TRBJ2-7; 8 nucleotides agree with TRBD1. The V gene's germline CDR1 is SNHLY and CDR2 FYNNEI. The CDR3 extends over 14 amino acids. V shed 4 bases and J 3 bases; nucleotides not matched to a gene: 5. CDR3 residues: CASSGGQVNYEQYF. For the CDR3, the DNA is TGTGCCAGCAGTGGGGGACAGGTGAACTACGAGCAGTACTTC.

This clonotype has a count of ten or more. The chain links TRBV7-2 to TRBJ1-1, with a weak D call TRBD1 (6 bases). The CDR3 has 15 residues. The germline gives CDR1 SGHTA, CDR2 FQGNSA. The germline V and J ends were trimmed by 5 bases and 5 bases, with 18 bases remaining between them. The CDR3 region is CASSPDSGGLTEAFF. The DNA of the CDR3 is TGTGCCAGCAGCCCGGATTCGGGGGGCCTTACTGAAGCTTTCTTT.

This clonotype showed up just a few times. The rearrangement uses TRBV29-1 and TRBJ2-3; 14 positions match TRBD2. Germline V gives CDR1 SQVTM, CDR2 ANQGSEA. Unmatched junction bases numbered 6, after V lost 6 bases and J lost 7 bases. This CDR3 is built from 14 residues. DNA of the CDR3: TGCAGCGTCTCCGGGACTAGCGGGGGAAATACGCAGTATTTT. It is translated as CSVSGTSGGNTQYF.

This clonotype has at least ten counts. The chain uses TRBV7-8 and TRBJ2-1, with 8 bases fitting TRBD2. CDR1 SGHVS and CDR2 FQNEAQ come from the germline V gene. This CDR3 comprises 15 residues. V shed 3 bases and J 6 bases; nucleotides not matched to a gene: 7. In DNA, the CDR3 is TGTGCCAGCAGCTTTAGACTAGCGAAGTTCAATGAGCAGTTCTTC. This encodes CASSFRLAKFNEQFF.

This clonotype was observed many times. This chain connects TRBV30 to TRBJ2-1, with 14 bases fitting TRBD2. The CDR3 loop spans 11 amino acids. V was pared by 6 bases and J by 15 bases, with 4 bases of the junction left unmatched. CDR1 and CDR2 from the germline V gene are GTSNPN and SVGIG (reference sequence). CDR3 region: CACGLAGGWFF. The DNA of the CDR3 is TGTGCCTGCGGACTAGCGGGAGGTTGGTTCTTC.

This clonotype showed up many times. This chain connects TRBV6-1 to TRBJ1-2; D is ambiguous. This CDR3 is 15 amino acids long. The ends were cut back, 7 bases at V and 0 bases at J, with 15 bases in the middle. Germline V CDR1 and CDR2: MNHNS, SASEGT. This CDR3 is CASTLNRLTNYGYTF. CDR3 in DNA: TGTGCCAGCACCCTTAACAGATTAACTAACTATGGCTACACCTTC.

Note on this clonotype: This clone may be a read error of a much larger clone one base away. This sequence joins TRBV11-3 and TRBJ2-7; 7 bases map to TRBD1. CDR1 is SGHNT, CDR2 YENEEA, per germline. With V trimmed by 6 bases and J by 5 bases, 4 bases remained unmatched. The CDR3 is 12 residues long. The CDR3 spells CASRPGQDEQYF. The CDR3 region has the DNA TGTGCCAGCAGGCCCGGACAGGACGAGCAGTACTTC.

This clonotype was picked up many times. The V gene is TRBV10-3, the J gene TRBJ1-2; D is perhaps TRBD1 (5 bases). CDR3 length: 12 residues. Trimming stripped 8 bases from V and 4 bases from J, with 11 bases between. The germline V gene has CDR1 ENHRY and CDR2 SYGVKD. CDR3 sequence: CAIPRDGYGYTF. Written as DNA, the CDR3 is TGTGCCATCCCTCGGGACGGCTATGGCTACACCTTC.

This clonotype is a singleton in its sample. A read error is possible here, since a much larger clone lies one base away. The chain employs TRBV10-2 and TRBJ2-2, with a tentative D call TRBD2 (6 bases). V was shortened by 0 bases and J by 1 base, with 18 bases between the two germline ends. CDR3 length equals 19 residues. Germline CDR1 WSHSY, CDR2 SAAADI. As DNA, the CDR3 is TGCGCCAGCAGTGAGTCTGGGGGGAGGCTAAAGAAGAACACCGGGGAGCTGTTTTTT. Translation gives CASSESGGRLKKNTGELFF.

This clonotype was seen at least ten times. The chain carries TRBV24-1 and TRBJ2-5; D may be TRBD1 (6 bases). CDR1 and CDR2 (germline): KGHDR, SFDVKD. V lost 7 bases and J 5 bases, leaving 16 bases between the germline ends. The CDR3 has 14 amino acids. CDR3 in amino acids: CATRGTGLGETQYF. CDR3 DNA: TGTGCCACCAGGGGTACAGGGCTTGGGGAGACCCAGTACTTC.

The chain uses TRBV11-3 and TRBJ1-1; D might be TRBD1 (6 bases). Germline CDR1 and CDR2: SGHNT and YENEEA. The CDR3 is 16 amino acids. The ends were cut back, 1 base at V and 1 base at J, with 13 bases in the middle. The CDR3 DNA is TGTGCCAGCAGCTTAGGGGGGCGGGAATGGAACACTGAAGCTTTCTTT. Encoded protein: CASSLGGREWNTEAFF. The complete variable domain, with remaining parts taken from reference TRBV11-3 and TRBJ1-1, reads EAGVVQSPRYKIIEKKQPVAFWCNPISGHNTLYWYLQNLGQGPELLIRYENEEAVDDSQLPKDRFSAERLKGVDSTLKIQPAELGDSAVYLCASSLGGREWNTEAFFGQGTRLTVV.

This clonotype was recorded only once. Possible read error: a much larger clone is one base away. The chain joins TRBV12-3 or TRBV12-4 to TRBJ2-7, with 9 positions matching TRBD1. After removal of 2 bases from V and 2 bases from J, the junction contained 1 base not matched to a gene. The CDR3 loop spans 14 amino acids. Here the CDR3 reads CASSLRTGAYEQYF. In DNA form, the CDR3 reads TGTGCCAGCAGTTTAAGGACAGGGGCCTACGAGCAGTACTTC.

The CDR3 coding sequence is TGTGCCAGCAGCTTAGAAGAGGAGGGCTACACCTTC. Protein: CASSLEEEGYTF. V is TRBV7-9 and J is TRBJ1-2; no reliable D call. The germline V gene encodes CDR1 SEHNR and CDR2 FQNEAQ (reference sequence). V lost 1 base, J lost 8 bases, and 8 bases lay in between. This CDR3 has 12 amino acids.

This clonotype has a count of ten or more. This sequence joins TRBV12-3 or TRBV12-4 and TRBJ1-1; no firm D call. V was shortened by 3 bases and J by 7 bases, with 12 bases between the two germline ends. CDR3 length equals 13 residues. CDR3 sequence: CASSLSGANEAFF. CDR3 coding DNA: TGTGCCAGCAGTTTGTCAGGAGCTAATGAAGCTTTCTTT.

This clonotype was detected many times. The rearrangement uses TRBV30 and TRBJ2-7, with D possibly matching TRBD1 (5 bases). The germline V gene has CDR1 GTSNPN and CDR2 SVGIG (reference sequence). Trimming removed 2 bases from V and 0 bases from J, with 8 bases in between. This CDR3 spans 13 amino acids. In DNA, the CDR3 is TGTGCCTGGAGTAACCAGGGCTCCTACGAGCAGTACTTC. As protein: CAWSNQGSYEQYF. Full variable domain (missing parts from reference TRBV30 and TRBJ2-7): SQTIHQWPATLVQPVGSPLSLECTVEGTSNPNLYWYRQAAGRGLQLLFYSVGIGQISSEVPQNLSASRPQDRQFILSSKKLLLSDSGFYLCAWSNQGSYEQYFGPGTRLTVT.

The V gene is TRBV11-3, the J gene TRBJ2-2, with a tentative D call TRBD2 (5 bases). Germline V CDR1 and CDR2: SGHNT, YENEEA. The ends were cut back, 5 bases at V and 5 bases at J, with 12 bases in the middle. The CDR3 spans 14 residues. The CDR3 DNA sequence: TGTGCCAGCAGCCCTACGAGGGTAACCGGGGAGCTGTTTTTT. The encoded protein is CASSPTRVTGELFF.

There are many counts of this clonotype. This rearrangement joins TRBV15 to TRBJ2-3, with D perhaps matching TRBD1 or TRBD2 (6 bases each). Germline-derived CDR1 and CDR2 are LNHNV and YYDKDF (reference sequence). The CDR3 is 15 residues long. Trimming shortened V by 0 bases and J by 5 bases, and 12 bases separated the two germline ends. CDR3 in DNA: TGTGCCACCAGCAGAGAGTATCGGGGGCAAGATACGCAGTATTTT. It yields the protein CATSREYRGQDTQYF.

This clonotype was counted ten times or more. The chain combines TRBV15 with TRBJ2-7; 10 nucleotides line up with TRBD2. The CDR3 totals 16 residues. Germline V CDR1 and CDR2: LNHNV, YYDKDF (reference sequence). Trimming removed 1 base from V and 2 bases from J; junction bases left unmatched: 5. CDR3 amino acids: CATSRVRLAGTYEQYF. Written as DNA, the CDR3 is TGTGCCACCAGCAGAGTCAGACTAGCGGGCACCTACGAGCAGTACTTC.

Many counts were recorded for this clonotype. V usage is TRBV30 and J usage is TRBJ2-1; 8 bases fit TRBD2. CDR3 length equals 18 residues. The V segment lost 0 bases and the J segment 7 bases; nucleotides outside the gene matches: 17. Germline lookup yields CDR1 GTSNPN and CDR2 SVGIG (reference sequence). Here the CDR3 DNA reads TGTGCCTGGAGTGTAGATAGGGTAGCGGGAAGGCGTAGGAATGAGCAGTTCTTC. This gives the protein CAWSVDRVAGRRRNEQFF.

This clonotype was recorded a few times. This chain connects TRBV6-4 to TRBJ1-2; 9 nucleotides match TRBD1. The CDR3 is 15 amino acids. Trimming at V came to 8 bases and at J to 1 base, leaving 8 bases not matched to a gene. Germline CDR1 reads MRHNA; CDR2 reads SNTAGT. The CDR3 DNA reads TGTGCCAGCCGAAAGGGGACAGGGAATAACTATGGCTACACCTTC. This codes for CASRKGTGNNYGYTF.

The V gene is TRBV20-1, the J gene TRBJ2-5; TRBD2 matches 7 bases. The CDR3 totals 15 residues. Germline CDR1 DFQATT, CDR2 SNEGSKA (reference sequence). Unmatched junction bases numbered 14, after V lost 1 base and J lost 9 bases. The CDR3, as DNA: TGCAGTGCTAGAGCAAGACTAGCCCTTCTTGGGGCCCAGTACTTC. It translates to CSARARLALLGAQYF.